This TCR beta chain was sequenced for a study of vaccination and CD4 T cells after COVID-19. In the study overall: Participants were given two doses of BNT162b2 or mRNA-1273 vaccine. Overlapping peptides covering the spike proteins of SARS-CoV-2, HCoV-NL63, HCoV-OC43 and HCoV-229E were added to stimulate cells.

Concerning this clonotype itself: Its specificity is not known.

Treatment meaning: roughly ten-day PBMC culture with coronavirus spike peptide pools or control peptides (ViraFEST assay). From the unexposed donor, CD4+ T cells were collected ahead of the COVID-19 pandemic (2011-2018). Sequenced with the Oncomine TCR Beta short-read assay was DNA taken from cultured CD4+ T cells. TCRdb used MiXCR to reprocess the PCR reads, holding one entry per CDR3 protein. The sample yields 6,000 to 9,000 distinct CDR3 sequences, roughly 34% seen once. V was clipped by 7 bases and J by 5 bases, with 14 bases between them. The CDR3 totals 12 residues. Germline values: CDR1 SQVTM, CDR2 ANQGSEA.

This chain uses TRBV29-1 with TRBJ1-1; TRBD1 is a possible D gene (5 bases). Sequenced material: CD4+ T cells from blood, cultured in vitro. The receptor comes from a human donor in good health. The CDR3 sequence: CSGVGERTEAFF. In DNA, the CDR3 is TGCAGCGGGGTAGGGGAACGGACTGAAGCTTTCTTT.